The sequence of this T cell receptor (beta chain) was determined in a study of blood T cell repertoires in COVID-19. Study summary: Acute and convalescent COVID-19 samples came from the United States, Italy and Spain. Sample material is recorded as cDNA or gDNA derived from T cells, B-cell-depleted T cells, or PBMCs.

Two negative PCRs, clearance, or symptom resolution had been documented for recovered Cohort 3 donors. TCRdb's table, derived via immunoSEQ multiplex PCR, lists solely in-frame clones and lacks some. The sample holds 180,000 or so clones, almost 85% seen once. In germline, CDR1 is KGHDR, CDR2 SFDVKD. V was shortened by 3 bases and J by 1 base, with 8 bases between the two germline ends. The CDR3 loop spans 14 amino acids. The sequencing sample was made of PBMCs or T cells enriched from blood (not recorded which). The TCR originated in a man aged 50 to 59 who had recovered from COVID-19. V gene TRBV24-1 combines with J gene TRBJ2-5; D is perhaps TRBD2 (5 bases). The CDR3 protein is CATSDRGIQETQYF. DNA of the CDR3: TGTGCCACCAGTGATCGGGGTATCCAAGAGACCCAGTACTTC.